This is a list of T cell receptor beta chains from one sample in a study of radiation and T cells in renal cell carcinoma. The protocol was immunoSEQ multiplex PCR, while the TCRdb copy is restricted to in-frame clones and leaves out a portion. The sample has under 100,000 clones, over 80% seen once. Sequences were derived from blood, sampled from a patient whose treatment included radiotherapy and nephrectomy. These TCRs come from a man aged 45-65 years with renal cell carcinoma. Each CDR3 is given with its conserved first and last residue. The D gene is left open where the match is weak. Where a row states a size, it is once, few, many or the class of an expanded clone; other rows omit it.

d_gene	abundance	v_gene	j_gene	len	CDR3aa
NA	NA	TRBV5-1	TRBJ2-1	18	CASSLAQSVSISYNEQFF
TRBD2	NA	TRBV6-5	TRBJ2-5	14	CASRIAGGRETQYF
NA	NA	TRBV5-4	TRBJ1-2	14	CASSLGEGNYGYTF
NA	NA	TRBV27	TRBJ2-3	15	CASVSGGAGEDTQYF
NA	NA	TRBV2	TRBJ1-1	13	CASSPTGNTEAFF
NA	NA	TRBV5-1	TRBJ2-5	15	CASSPGGVVQETQYF
TRBD1	NA	TRBV6-1	TRBJ1-3	12	CAMQGVWGTIYF
NA	NA	TRBV27	TRBJ2-7	16	CASSLSGQGRGYEQYF
NA	few	TRBV30	TRBJ1-1	14	CAWSEIPGHTEAFF
TRBD1	NA	TRBV6-5	TRBJ1-1	15	CASNSRQGAVHEAFF
NA	NA	TRBV6-5	TRBJ1-2	13	CASSGSGEVGYTF
TRBD2	NA	TRBV5-1	TRBJ2-7	14	CASSRIAGGFEQYF
NA	NA	TRBV21-1	TRBJ1-2	10	CGGQGNGYTF
TRBD1	few	TRBV2	TRBJ1-4	14	CASRAGTGVEKLFF
NA	NA	TRBV2	TRBJ1-5	13	CASRRDSNQPQHF
TRBD2	NA	TRBV2	TRBJ2-3	19	CASIVSGLAGGLNTDTQYF
NA	NA	TRBV18	TRBJ2-2	17	CASSPTGVQLNTGELFF
NA	NA	TRBV28	TRBJ1-4	15	CASSFAKQGGEKLFF
TRBD2	NA	TRBV29-1	TRBJ2-1	20	CSVNGRVAGGLRSSYNEQFF
TRBD1	NA	TRBV19	TRBJ1-1	15	CASSTWGQWNTEAFF
NA	NA	TRBV9	TRBJ1-4	15	CASSVGGLEFEKLFF
NA	once	TRBV7-2	TRBJ1-2	15	CASSFGEGYPYGYTF
NA	NA	TRBV14	TRBJ2-2	13	CASSQWGTGELFF
NA	NA	TRBV7-9	TRBJ1-5	15	CASSADPIYNQPQHF
NA	NA	TRBV5-6	TRBJ1-5	14	CASSLWQREQPQHF
TRBD2	NA	TRBV5-1	TRBJ2-1	15	CASSDTSGSYNEQFF
TRBD1	NA	TRBV7-2	TRBJ1-4	15	CASSLAGTGHEKLFF
TRBD1	once	TRBV30	TRBJ1-2	14	CAWSTLTGVYGYTF
NA	NA	TRBV7-9	TRBJ1-1	16	CASSLPTGRMNTEAFF
TRBD2	NA	TRBV7-3	TRBJ2-3	18	CASSLIPLAGGMGDTQYF
TRBD2	NA	TRBV9	TRBJ2-3	16	CASSSSSGNGGDTQYF
TRBD2	NA	TRBV27	TRBJ2-7	17	CASSSRTSGGVSYEQYF
NA	NA	TRBV30	TRBJ2-7	14	CAWQTRDSGREQYF
TRBD2	NA	TRBV5-6	TRBJ2-1	17	CASSLDLGGGSYNEQFF
TRBD2	once	TRBV6-1	TRBJ2-1	15	CASRKTSNSYNEQFF
TRBD1	NA	TRBV11-2	TRBJ1-2	18	CASSLVRDRGGPNYGYTF
TRBD1	few	TRBV29-1	TRBJ2-7	13	CSVGDRVGYEQYF
NA	NA	TRBV2	TRBJ2-7	14	CASSDRRDSYEQYF
NA	NA	TRBV6-6	TRBJ2-1	15	CASSYGSGTYNEQFF
NA	NA	TRBV9	TRBJ1-4	19	CASSPRWGGPAATNEKLFF
TRBD1	few	TRBV5-5	TRBJ2-7	13	CASSFDGQGKQYF
TRBD1	NA	TRBV6-1	TRBJ2-7	14	CASRADRGGYEQYF
TRBD1	NA	TRBV19	TRBJ1-1	13	CASSKGQGLEAFF
NA	NA	TRBV2	TRBJ2-2	15	CASSEVRSSAGRLFF
NA	NA	TRBV2	TRBJ2-4	13	CAGGRDAKNIQYF
NA	NA	TRBV7-2	TRBJ2-3	14	CASSFGGSTDTQYF
NA	few	TRBV6-1	TRBJ1-2	16	CASSDGPLLPNYGYTF
NA	NA	TRBV2	TRBJ2-1	14	CASNLGSSYNEQFF
TRBD1	NA	TRBV9	TRBJ2-1	16	CASSPRGSDSYNEQFF
TRBD2	NA	TRBV6-4	TRBJ2-1	15	CASSPTSGSYNEQFF
NA	NA	TRBV6-1	TRBJ1-5	15	CASSDSGTYNQPQHF
TRBD2	NA	TRBV7-9	TRBJ2-1	17	CASSYLGLASSYNEQFF
NA	NA	TRBV15	TRBJ2-1	13	CATSTRSSSEQFF
NA	NA	TRBV21-1	TRBJ2-7	16	CASSTTGDFRSYEQYF
TRBD2	NA	TRBV7-2	TRBJ2-3	15	CASSFRDYRTDTQYF
NA	NA	TRBV9	TRBJ2-5	17	CASARGSNLGYQETQYF
NA	NA	TRBV6-1	TRBJ1-5	14	CASSWWHSNQPQHF
TRBD2	NA	TRBV6-1	TRBJ2-5	15	CASSERRGGLGTQYF
TRBD2	NA	TRBV5-1	TRBJ2-5	14	CASSSSGGQETQYF